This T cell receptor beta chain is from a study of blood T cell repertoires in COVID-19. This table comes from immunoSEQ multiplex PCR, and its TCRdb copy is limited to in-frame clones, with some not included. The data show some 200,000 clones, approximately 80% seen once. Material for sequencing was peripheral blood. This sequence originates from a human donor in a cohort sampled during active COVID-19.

The CDR3 DNA reads as TGTGCCAGCAGATATAGGACTAGCGGGATCCCGGACACCGGGGAGCTGTTTTTT. It translates to CASRYRTSGIPDTGELFF. The chain has TRBV5-6 and TRBJ2-2, with TRBD2 matching over 12 bases. Per germline, CDR1 SGHDT and CDR2 YYEEEE. V trimming: 5 bases; J trimming: 3 bases; junction bases outside the gene matches: 11. The CDR3 loop spans 18 amino acids.